This T cell receptor (beta chain) was profiled in a study of CD8+ T cells in alopecia areata (dated by TCRdb to between 2018 and 2020). With regard to the full study: The treated patients took part in an open-label pilot trial in which moderate-to-severe alopecia areata was treated with oral tofacitinib at 5 to 10 mg twice daily. Patients stayed on tofacitinib for 6 to 18 months and then had 6 months of follow-up off drug so that delayed response and recurrence could be assessed. Disease severity in treated patients was measured with the SALT score, which quantifies the percentage of affected scalp surface area. To study T cell clonal expansion in alopecia areata, the researchers applied high-throughput TCRbeta sequencing to both the C3H/HeJ mouse model and human patients. Human TCRbeta sequencing covered scalp tissue and sorted CD4+ and CD8+ peripheral blood T cells from patchy and totalis/universalis alopecia areata patients and healthy controls. Biopsies were taken from tofacitinib-treated patients at baseline and at 4 and 24 weeks of treatment, and a later scalp biopsy was taken in several of the tofacitinib-treated patients. Scalp clonality was compared across normal scalp (n=4), patchy alopecia areata scalp (n=8), and alopecia totalis/universalis scalp (n=8). The RNA source kit depended on sample type: the PAXgene miRNA kit for fixed scalp, the miRNeasy kit for PBMCs, and the RNeasy kit for mouse skin. TCRbeta CDR3 regions were amplified by immunoSEQ multiplex PCR using 35 Vbeta forward and 13 Jbeta reverse primers.

This clone appeared a few times. What antigen it recognizes has not been identified. Per-base quality was not reported, and no clone a single base away is much larger than it. The intended sense of this specimen's time point label: roughly 26 weeks on oral tofacitinib. Taken with the paper, the label for treatment or condition translates to: oral pan-JAK inhibitor, 5-10 mg twice daily. From alopecia areata patients, peripheral blood was collected along with lesional scalp punch biopsies. PBMCs were isolated by density centrifugation and stained for CD3, CD4 and CD8, and CD4+ and CD8+ T cells were sorted on a FACSAria. What the research found in general, with its limitations: Scalp clonality and the number of expanded CD8+ clones among the top 100 scalp clones were significantly decreased by tofacitinib. Higher clonality and more expanded CD8+ clones were observed in lesional scalp than in normal scalp, particularly in alopecia totalis/universalis, a finding suggestive of antigenic drive. Because the treated cohort was small and included a single nonresponder, larger studies are needed to assess links between baseline CD8+ expansion and response. Unlike mouse skin, which is dominated by gammadelta T cells, normal human skin has resident alphabeta T cells that are also sequenced, and this complicates analysis of the scalp TCR repertoire. During tofacitinib treatment, many expanded lesional clones remained in scalp and blood, and this persistence may partly explain relapse after treatment is stopped. Shared TCR sequences between patients were less evident than in mice, which may be partly attributable to HLA diversity in the patient population.

Library construction relied on the immunoSEQ multiplex PCR assay. RNA was extracted from all samples and reverse transcribed into cDNA, which served as template for TCR sequencing. First-strand cDNA was synthesized using SuperScript III with a 2:1 mix of oligo-dT and random hexamers. A synthetic immune receptor repertoire was used to gauge amplification bias, and whatever bias remained was removed computationally. The original methods were these. After raw reads were preprocessed to remove errors, the CDR3 was defined following IMGT conventions as running from the conserved cysteine to phenylalanine. Clonality was calculated as 1 minus Shannon entropy normalized by log2 of the number of productive unique TCRs. Scalp TCRbeta sequences were cross-referenced with sorted blood CD4 and CD8 repertoires so that the CD4 or CD8 identity of scalp clones could be inferred. TCRdb took over this immuneACCESS table, retaining in-frame rearrangements with V and J assigned. Such tables are incomplete; in checked studies, under half of the missing clones stem from an unresolved V gene, and the remainder is unexplained. V and J calls and clone size are copied from that table; D and trimming were computed from the DNA. Present in this sample are under 200,000 clones, around three fifths of which were seen just once. The top ten constitute about 14% of the sample.

The germline V gene sets CDR1 to MNHNS and CDR2 to SASEGT. Deletion took 6 bases off V and 0 bases off J, with a span of 9 bases between the germline ends. The CDR3 numbers 14 residues from cysteine through phenylalanine. The retained sequence is limited to the CDR3, 42 bases, with the frame set at the first base. This clonotype was sampled from a human donor with alopecia areata. This specimen consisted of CD4+ T cells sorted from blood, obtained at week 24, from a patient treated with tofacitinib. The chain links TRBV6-1 with TRBJ1-5; possibly the D gene is TRBD1, per 6 matching bases. Read as DNA, the sequence is TGTGCCAGCAGCTTACAGGGTAGCAATCAGCCCCAGCATTTT. It translates to CASSLQGSNQPQHF.